A single sample gave rise to the 30 T cell receptor beta chains below, sequenced in a study of OX40 agonist ivuxolimab in advanced cancers. Using immunoSEQ multiplex PCR, the repertoire was profiled, and TCRdb retains in-frame clones only, with some absent. The sample has about 51,000 clones, roughly 86% seen once. Source: CD4+ or CD8+ T cells sorted from blood, taken in a trial of the OX40 agonist ivuxolimab. These receptors came from an adult with an advanced solid tumor such as melanoma, head and neck, liver or kidney cancer.

V is TRBV28 and J is TRBJ2-5; TRBD1 agrees at 12 bases. With 4 bases clipped from V and 5 bases from J, the junction kept 8 bases outside the gene matches. In germline, CDR1 is MDHEN, CDR2 SYDVKM. The CDR3 contains 16 residues. CDR3 amino acids: CASSSSGQGASETQYF. CDR3 in DNA: TGTGCCAGCAGTTCCTCGGGACAGGGGGCTTCGGAGACCCAGTACTTC.

In DNA, the CDR3 is TGTGCCAGCAGCGGACTAGCGGGAGCCCCAGGCGGGGAGACCCAGTACTTC. Its translation: CASSGLAGAPGGETQYF. The chain is built from TRBV7-6 and TRBJ2-5; 13 nucleotides align to TRBD2. The CDR3 covers 17 residues. V lost 5 bases to trimming and J lost 5 bases; unmatched junction nucleotides: 11. Germline V gene data show CDR1 as SGHVS and CDR2 as FNYEAQ.

This sequence joins TRBV14 and TRBJ2-1; 7 nucleotides line up with TRBD1. V shed 1 base and J 6 bases; nucleotides not matched to a gene: 12. The CDR3 is made up of 17 amino acids. Looked up from germline, CDR1 is SGHDN and CDR2 is FVKESK. The CDR3 here is CASSQVPRTGVGNEQFF. The CDR3 region has the DNA TGTGCCAGCAGCCAAGTCCCCAGAACAGGGGTAGGCAATGAGCAGTTCTTC.

This chain joins TRBV7-3 and TRBJ2-5, with 7 bases aligning to TRBD2. V was pared by 0 bases and J by 0 bases, with 1 base of the junction left unmatched. Germline V gene sequence: CDR1 SGHTA, CDR2 FQGTGA. CDR3 size: 15 residues. The CDR3 sequence: CASSLTSGYQETQYF. In nucleotides, the CDR3 is TGTGCCAGCAGCTTAACTAGCGGGTACCAAGAGACCCAGTACTTC.

The V and J genes are TRBV7-6 and TRBJ2-6; the D gene is possibly TRBD2 (6 bases). Trimming pared 5 bases from V and 5 bases from J, leaving 22 bases between. Germline CDR1 and CDR2: SGHVS and FNYEAQ. The CDR3 extends over 18 amino acids. The CDR3 protein is CASSREKISQSRANVLTF. The CDR3 nucleotides are TGTGCCAGCAGCCGGGAGAAAATCTCACAAAGTCGGGCCAACGTCCTGACTTTC.

The J gene is TRBJ1-6, the V gene TRBV5-1; 7 bases line up with TRBD1. V lost 4 bases and J lost 6; bases outside the gene matches: 4. CDR3 size: 14 residues. The germline V gene has CDR1 SGHRS and CDR2 YFSETQ. The chain's CDR3 is CASSPGTANSPLHF. For the CDR3, the DNA is TGCGCCAGCAGCCCCGGGACAGCTAATTCACCCCTCCACTTT.

The J gene is TRBJ2-7, the V gene TRBV7-9, with TRBD1 matching over 9 bases. The V segment lost 5 bases and the J segment 2 bases; nucleotides outside the gene matches: 7. The CDR3 loop spans 15 amino acids. The germline V gene encodes CDR1 SEHNR and CDR2 FQNEAQ (reference sequence). This CDR3 is CASSPTGGRAYEQYF. In DNA, the CDR3 is TGTGCCAGCAGCCCGACAGGGGGAAGGGCCTACGAGCAGTACTTC.

CDR3 in amino acids: CATRNTGELFF. CDR3 DNA: TGTGCCACCAGGAACACCGGGGAGCTGTTTTTT. This sequence joins TRBV19 and TRBJ2-2, with no clear D. This CDR3 contains 11 residues. CDR1 is LNHDA, CDR2 SQIVND, per germline (reference sequence). Deletions cut 10 bases from V and 1 base from J, with 4 bases between.

This clone was seen once. The chain uses TRBV27 and TRBJ1-6; TRBD1 agrees at 8 bases. CDR1 and CDR2 from the germline V gene are MNHEY and SMNVEV (reference sequence). The length of the CDR3 is 14 residues. V shed 6 bases, J shed 8 bases, and the junction held 6 bases outside the gene matches. CDR3 region: CASSSGGADSPLHF. The CDR3 DNA is TGTGCCAGCAGCTCAGGGGGCGCGGATTCACCCCTCCACTTT.

This chain joins TRBV7-3 and TRBJ2-3; the D gene is possibly TRBD2 (5 bases). The CDR3 consists of 16 residues. Germline V CDR1 and CDR2: SGHTA, FQGTGA. The germline V and J ends were trimmed by 2 bases and 1 base, with 13 bases remaining between them. The CDR3 nucleotides read TGTGCCAGCAGCTTAGGTTTAATGGAGGGCACAGATACGCAGTATTTT. This codes for CASSLGLMEGTDTQYF. Together with reference TRBV7-3 and TRBJ2-3, the CDR3 gives the full variable domain: GAGVSQTPSNKVTEKGKYVELRCDPISGHTALYWYRQSLGQGPEFLIYFQGTGAADDSGLPNDRFFAVRPEGSVSTLKIQRTERGDSAVYLCASSLGLMEGTDTQYFGPGTRLTVL.

The sample holds one count of this clone. This rearrangement joins TRBV2 to TRBJ2-5, with 8 bases fitting TRBD2. The junction had 16 bases not matched to a gene; V was cut back by 6 bases and J by 1 base. This CDR3 region has 18 residues. Germline V gene data show CDR1 as SNHLY and CDR2 as FYNNEI. The CDR3 sequence is CASRRDSWASGFQETQYF. DNA of the CDR3: TGTGCCAGCAGAAGGGATTCCTGGGCTAGCGGGTTCCAAGAGACCCAGTACTTC. Based on the CDR3 plus reference TRBV2 and TRBJ2-5, the full variable domain is EPEVTQTPSHQVTQMGQEVILRCVPISNHLYFYWYRQILGQKVEFLVSFYNNEISEKSEIFDDQFSVERPDGSNFTLKIRSTKLEDSAMYFCASRRDSWASGFQETQYFGPGTRLLVL.

The J gene is TRBJ1-4, the V gene TRBV6-1, with TRBD1 matching over 7 bases. CDR1 is MNHNS and CDR2 is SASEGT in the germline V gene. Trimming took 6 bases from V and 6 from J; bases not matched to a gene: 7. The CDR3 has 14 amino acids. The CDR3, as DNA: TGTGCCAGCAGCCGCGGGACAGCCTATGAAAAACTGTTTTTT. Translation gives CASSRGTAYEKLFF.

This chain connects TRBV7-3 to TRBJ2-6; D not resolved. The germline V gene has CDR1 SGHTA and CDR2 FQGTGA. The CDR3 totals 16 residues. Trimming took off 5 bases at V and 0 bases at J, with 11 bases between the two ends. Here the CDR3 DNA reads TGTGCCAGCAGCCCTAGTTCAGCCTCTGGGGCCAACGTCCTGACTTTC. Translation gives CASSPSSASGANVLTF.

This chain joins TRBV30 and TRBJ1-6; D is unclear. The germline V gene has CDR1 GTSNPN and CDR2 SVGIG (reference sequence). This CDR3 spans 12 amino acids. The V end lost 6 bases, the J end lost 3 bases, and 6 bases lay between the germline ends. The CDR3 nucleotides are TGTGCCTGCGTAGGCTATAATTCACCCCTCCACTTT. Translation gives CACVGYNSPLHF. The full variable domain, rest sourced from reference TRBV30 and TRBJ1-6, is SQTIHQWPATLVQPVGSPLSLECTVEGTSNPNLYWYRQAAGRGLQLLFYSVGIGQISSEVPQNLSASRPQDRQFILSSKKLLLSDSGFYLCACVGYNSPLHFGNGTRLTVT.

The genes are TRBV6-6 and TRBJ1-1; D is unresolved. Trimming pared 0 bases from V and 2 bases from J, leaving 7 bases between. The germline V gene has CDR1 MNHNY and CDR2 SVGAGI (reference sequence). The length of the CDR3 is 14 residues. DNA of the CDR3: TGTGCCAGCAGTTACTCGCGTAGTAACACTGAAGCTTTCTTT. Translated: CASSYSRSNTEAFF.

The chain joins TRBV4-2 to TRBJ2-7; the D gene is possibly TRBD2 (6 bases). The V end lost 0 bases, the J end lost 7 bases, and 16 bases lay between the germline ends. The CDR3 loop spans 15 amino acids. Germline CDR1 and CDR2: LGHNA and YNFKEQ. The CDR3 loop is CASSQERGGTEEQYF. As DNA, the CDR3 is TGTGCCAGCAGCCAAGAAAGAGGAGGGACCGAAGAGCAGTACTTC.

The chain recombines TRBV19 with TRBJ2-5, with D tentatively TRBD2 (6 bases). In germline, CDR1 is LNHDA, CDR2 SQIVND (reference sequence). This CDR3 has 14 residues. V dropped 7 bases and J dropped 5 bases, with 17 bases sitting between them. CDR3 in amino acids: CASNRRRGTETQYF. CDR3 sequence (DNA): TGTGCCAGTAATCGGCGTCGGGGGACGGAGACCCAGTACTTC.

The J gene is TRBJ2-4, the V gene TRBV27; D is ambiguous. Germline lookup yields CDR1 MNHEY and CDR2 SMNVEV (reference sequence). This CDR3 comprises 16 residues. Trimming cost V 6 bases and J 7 bases, with 22 bases left between them. This chain's CDR3 is CASSPGGVSTMNIQYF. In DNA form, the CDR3 reads TGTGCCAGCAGCCCGGGTGGTGTCTCGACGATGAACATTCAGTACTTC.

This chain joins TRBV5-4 and TRBJ2-1; D perhaps matches TRBD1 (5 bases). The germline CDR1 and CDR2 sequences are SGHNT and YYREEE (reference sequence). V was cut by 5 bases and J by 7 bases, with 19 bases left in between. The CDR3 has 15 residues. DNA for the CDR3: TGTGCCAGCAGTATTAAAAGGGGTTCCGTAAATGAGCAGTTCTTC. Its protein is CASSIKRGSVNEQFF. The full variable domain, rest sourced from reference TRBV5-4 and TRBJ2-1, is ETGVTQSPTHLIKTRGQQVTLRCSSQSGHNTVSWYQQALGQGPQFIFQYYREEENGRGNFPPRFSGLQFPNYSSELNVNALELDDSALYLCASSIKRGSVNEQFFGPGTRLTVL.

This chain joins TRBV6-1 and TRBJ2-1; D gene uncertain. The germline CDR1 and CDR2 sequences are MNHNS and SASEGT. The CDR3 is made up of 13 amino acids. V lost 4 bases, J lost 4 bases, and 8 bases lay in between. For the CDR3, the DNA is TGTGCCAGCAGTGTTTCCACATACAATGAGCAGTTCTTC. Protein product: CASSVSTYNEQFF.

The rearrangement links TRBV2 to TRBJ2-3; 8 nucleotides align to TRBD1. Germline assignment: CDR1 SNHLY and CDR2 FYNNEI. CDR3 length: 15 residues. Trimming cost V 5 bases and J 2 bases; bases outside gene matches: 6. The CDR3 coding sequence is TGTGCCAGCAGTCTCGACAGGGGTGTCACAGATACGCAGTATTTT. This encodes CASSLDRGVTDTQYF.

The chain couples TRBV7-3 to TRBJ2-7; TRBD1 matches 8 bases. The CDR3 sequence is 13 residues long. CDR1 SGHTA and CDR2 FQGTGA come from the germline V gene. J was trimmed by 7 bases and V by 5 bases; bases with no gene match: 7. As DNA, the CDR3 is TGTGCCAGCAGCGCCCTTGACAGGGGTGAGCAGTACTTC. Translation: CASSALDRGEQYF.

This clone was counted a few times. The chain joins TRBV7-9 to TRBJ1-6, with D perhaps TRBD1 (6 bases). This CDR3 has 12 residues. V lost 8 bases and J 10 bases, leaving 12 bases between the germline ends. Germline CDR1 is SEHNR and CDR2 is FQNEAQ (reference sequence). CDR3 loop: CASEGVQSPLHF. CDR3 nucleotide sequence: TGTGCCAGCGAGGGGGTACAATCACCCCTCCACTTT. The whole variable domain, remainder taken from reference TRBV7-9 and TRBJ1-6, is DTGVSQNPRHKITKRGQNVTFRCDPISEHNRLYWYRQTLGQGPEFLTYFQNEAQLEKSRLLSDRFSAERPKGSFSTLEIQRTEQGDSAMYLCASEGVQSPLHFGNGTRLTVT.

This clone was recorded once. The rearrangement links TRBV10-1 to TRBJ2-4; the match to TRBD2 covers 14 bases. Germline lookup yields CDR1 WNHNN and CDR2 SYGVQD (reference sequence). The CDR3 loop spans 13 amino acids. J lost 11 bases, V lost 4 bases, and 1 base had no gene match. The CDR3 loop is CASSGLAGGVQYF. DNA for the CDR3: TGCGCCAGCAGTGGACTAGCGGGGGGGGTTCAGTACTTC.

This chain uses TRBV6-5 with TRBJ2-2; D may be TRBD1 (5 bases). The CDR3 is made up of 15 amino acids. From germline, CDR1 is MNHEY and CDR2 SVGAGI. Trimming removed 0 bases at V and 3 bases at J, with 8 bases between. The chain's CDR3 is CASSYSEGDTGELFF. The CDR3 bases are TGTGCCAGCAGTTACTCAGAAGGGGACACCGGGGAGCTGTTTTTT.

The V and J genes are TRBV30 and TRBJ2-7, with a tentative D call TRBD2 (5 bases). From germline, CDR1 is GTSNPN and CDR2 SVGIG (reference sequence). Trimming removed 3 bases from V and 3 bases from J, with 15 bases in between. CDR3 length equals 14 residues. The DNA of the CDR3 is TGTGCCTGGAGCCTCGCCGGCGGGCACTACGAGCAGTACTTC. It encodes CAWSLAGGHYEQYF.

The V and J genes are TRBV5-1 and TRBJ2-3; the match to TRBD2 covers 13 bases. The V gene end was trimmed by 0 bases and the J gene end by 1 base; junction bases not matched to a gene: 8. The CDR3 totals 19 residues. The V gene's germline CDR1 is SGHRS and CDR2 YFSETQ. The CDR3 loop is CASSLAPGLAGKGTDTQYF. CDR3 nucleotide sequence: TGCGCCAGCAGCTTGGCGCCGGGACTAGCGGGAAAGGGCACAGATACGCAGTATTTT. The whole variable domain, filled in from reference TRBV5-1 and TRBJ2-3, reads KAGVTQTPRYLIKTRGQQVTLSCSPISGHRSVSWYQQTPGQGLQFLFEYFSETQRNKGNFPGRFSGRQFSNSRSEMNVSTLELGDSALYLCASSLAPGLAGKGTDTQYFGPGTRLTVL.

V is TRBV11-2 and J is TRBJ2-7, with D tentatively TRBD1 or TRBD2 (5 bases each). Germline values: CDR1 SGHAT, CDR2 FQNNGV. CDR3 length equals 15 residues. Deletions cut 5 bases from V and 4 bases from J, with 18 bases between. CDR3 residues: CASSPTGTFKYEQYF. The CDR3 DNA sequence: TGTGCCAGCAGCCCAACCGGGACCTTCAAGTACGAGCAGTACTTC. The whole variable domain, filled in from reference TRBV11-2 and TRBJ2-7, reads EAGVAQSPRYKIIEKRQSVAFWCNPISGHATLYWYQQILGQGPKLLIQFQNNGVVDDSQLPKDRFSAERLKGVDSTLKIQPAKLEDSAVYLCASSPTGTFKYEQYFGPGTRLTVT.

The chain joins TRBV7-9 to TRBJ1-2; no reliable D call. The V gene's germline CDR1 is SEHNR and CDR2 FQNEAQ (reference sequence). V was trimmed by 1 base and J by 2 bases, leaving 11 bases between them. This CDR3 region has 15 residues. CDR3 sequence reads: CASSLDLLVNYGYTF. The CDR3 bases are TGTGCCAGCAGCTTAGACCTCCTCGTAAACTATGGCTACACCTTC. Drawing the rest from reference TRBV7-9 and TRBJ1-2, the complete variable domain is DTGVSQNPRHKITKRGQNVTFRCDPISEHNRLYWYRQTLGQGPEFLTYFQNEAQLEKSRLLSDRFSAERPKGSFSTLEIQRTEQGDSAMYLCASSLDLLVNYGYTFGSGTRLTVV.

The chain links TRBV6-5 to TRBJ2-1; no firm D call. The germline V and J ends were trimmed by 2 bases and 6 bases, with 8 bases remaining between them. Looked up from germline, CDR1 is MNHEY and CDR2 is SVGAGI. This CDR3 is built from 13 residues. The CDR3 sequence: CASSYKGINEQFF. CDR3 nucleotides: TGTGCCAGCAGTTACAAGGGTATCAATGAGCAGTTCTTC.